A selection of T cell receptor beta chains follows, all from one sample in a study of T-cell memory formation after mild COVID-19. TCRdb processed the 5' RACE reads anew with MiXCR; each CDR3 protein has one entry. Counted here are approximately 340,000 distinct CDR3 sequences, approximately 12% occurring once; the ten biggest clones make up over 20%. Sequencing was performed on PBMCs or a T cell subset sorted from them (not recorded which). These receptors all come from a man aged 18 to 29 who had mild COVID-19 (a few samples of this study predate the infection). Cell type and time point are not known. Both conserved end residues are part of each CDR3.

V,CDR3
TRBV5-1,CASSEQTGPDTQYF
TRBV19,CASSIWTQNYGYTF
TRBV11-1,CASGPQETQYF
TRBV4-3,CASSQDGRGLYGYTF
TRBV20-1,CSARQGATYGYTF
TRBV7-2,CASSLYGGPRGTQYF
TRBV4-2,CASSPLAGAGYEQYF
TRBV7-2,CASSFHQPYNSPLHF
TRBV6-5,CASSYSGVLGTDTQYF
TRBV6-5,CASSYFPKIGWSGNTIYF
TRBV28,CASSGAGGKDTQYF
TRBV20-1,CSARGQTVSYEQYF
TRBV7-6,CASSLLDKGDYEQYF
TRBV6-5,CASSYGHSGNTIYF
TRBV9,CASSGNRLAGVHNEQFF
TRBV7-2,CASSFRDFSRETQYF
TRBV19,CASGTGYYEQYF
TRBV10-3,CAISDTGHVYGYTF
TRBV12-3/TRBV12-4,CASSNPARGGYTF
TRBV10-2,CASSEWGGYEQYF
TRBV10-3,CAISESGTETYEQYF
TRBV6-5,CASSDRDRANEKLFF
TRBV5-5,CASSMYRGTYNEQFF
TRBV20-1,CSAVPGITDTQYF
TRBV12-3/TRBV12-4,CASTPGREDSGNTIYF
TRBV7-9,CASSFPLGSEQFF
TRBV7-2,CASSLGGGDTEAFF
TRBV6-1,CASTKGAGGETQYF
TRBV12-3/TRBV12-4,CASSLVGDEQYF
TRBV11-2,CASSRRDRVVF
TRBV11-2,CASSRNYYRTGELFF
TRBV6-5,CASRQGYQETQYF
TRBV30,CAWMGLFEAFF
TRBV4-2,CASSQEESSPYNEQFF
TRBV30,CAWSVAQAPFF
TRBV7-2,CASSLVRRAGETQYF
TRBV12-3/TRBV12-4,CASSFIDYEQYF
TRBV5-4,CASSLAPDSYEQYF
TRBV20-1,CSAQTSGDYEQYF
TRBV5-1,CASSPRGTGGHSNEQFF
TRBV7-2,CASSFGLRGAGADEQFF
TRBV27,CASSLTGRYTEAFF
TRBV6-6,CASSFGQGFPNQPQHF